A single sample is the source of the 14 T cell receptor beta chains below, sequenced in a study of response to subunit inactivated influenza vaccine. One entry per CDR3 protein results from TCRdb running MiXCR on the RT-PCR reads. The sample carries roughly 570,000 distinct CDR3 sequences, approximately 13% recorded once. Source: PBMCs from blood, taken roughly 6 weeks after vaccination. All receptors derive from a man in his fifties or sixties who received an inactivated influenza vaccine.

This clonotype was found many times. This chain connects TRBV7-2 to TRBJ2-7, with 9 bases identical to TRBD2. The CDR3 totals 15 residues. Germline CDR1 is SGHTA and CDR2 is FQGNSA. J lost 2 bases, V lost 2 bases, and 4 bases had no gene match. CDR3 in amino acids: CASSLLAGGTYEQYF. The CDR3, as DNA: TGTGCCAGCAGCTTACTCGCGGGGGGGACCTACGAGCAGTACTTC.

This clonotype appeared a few times. The V gene is TRBV28, the J gene TRBJ1-2; D is uncertain. V was trimmed by 6 bases and J by 2 bases, leaving 16 bases between them. This CDR3 comprises 15 residues. Germline CDR1 reads MDHEN; CDR2 reads SYDVKM. The CDR3 DNA sequence: TGTGCCAGCAGCGGAGTGGGCCGCGCCAACTATGGCTACACCTTC. This sequence encodes CASSGVGRANYGYTF.

This clonotype has at least ten counts. V is TRBV12-3 or TRBV12-4 and J is TRBJ1-5, with 9 bases matching TRBD1. This CDR3 comprises 15 residues. V was pared by 5 bases and J by 6 bases, with 8 bases of the junction left unmatched. The CDR3 nucleotides are TGTGCCAGCAGTCGACAGGGGGTTATACGTCAGCCCCAGCATTTT. Amino acids: CASSRQGVIRQPQHF.

This clonotype was counted at least ten times. V usage is TRBV10-3 and J usage is TRBJ1-5, with D unclear. CDR1 is ENHRY and CDR2 is SYGVKD in the germline V gene. The CDR3 is 14 amino acids. V lost 0 bases to trimming and J lost 6 bases, with 9 bases between them. This chain's CDR3 is CAISESIVFQPQHF. CDR3 nucleotides: TGTGCCATCAGTGAGTCGATTGTGTTTCAGCCCCAGCATTTT.

In this sample, this clonotype turned up many times. This sequence joins TRBV20-1 and TRBJ2-7; 7 bases agree with TRBD2. Trimming cost V 6 bases and J 2 bases; bases outside gene matches: 16. The germline V gene encodes CDR1 DFQATT and CDR2 SNEGSKA (reference sequence). The CDR3 is 16 residues long. The CDR3 here is CSAKESWTSPTYEQYF. The CDR3 region has the DNA TGCAGTGCCAAAGAATCCTGGACTAGTCCGACCTACGAGCAGTACTTC.

The chain links TRBV12-3 or TRBV12-4 to TRBJ1-1, with D uncertain. V lost 8 bases, J lost 3 bases, and 7 bases lay in between. The CDR3 sequence is 11 residues long. The chain's CDR3 is CASRRDTEAFF. CDR3 coding DNA: TGTGCCAGCCGGCGGGACACTGAAGCTTTCTTT.

This clonotype showed up just a few times. This rearrangement joins TRBV18 to TRBJ1-2, with D perhaps TRBD1 (5 bases). V shed 0 bases and J shed 2 bases, with 10 bases lying between them. The CDR3 runs 15 residues. Germline V CDR1 and CDR2: KGHSH, LQKENI. DNA for the CDR3: TGTGCCAGCTCACCACCGAACAGGCAAAACTATGGCTACACCTTC. This translates into CASSPPNRQNYGYTF.

The genes are TRBV10-3 and TRBJ2-5; maybe TRBD1 (5 bases). CDR1 ENHRY and CDR2 SYGVKD come from the germline V gene. This CDR3 contains 13 residues. V dropped 6 bases and J dropped 2 bases, with 10 bases sitting between them. CDR3 sequence (DNA): TGTGCCATCAGGACAGTACTACAAGAGACCCAGTACTTC. Translated, it gives CAIRTVLQETQYF.

This clonotype occurred many times. The chain links TRBV12-3 or TRBV12-4 to TRBJ1-1, with D possibly matching TRBD1 (6 bases). The ends were cut back, 4 bases at V and 4 bases at J, with 16 bases in the middle. There are 15 residues in the CDR3. CDR3 sequence (DNA): TGTGCCAGCAGTTATAAAACAGGGCTGGGCACTGAAGCTTTCTTT. Protein sequence: CASSYKTGLGTEAFF.

This clonotype was recorded a few times. The genes are TRBV20-1 and TRBJ2-7; D possibly corresponds to TRBD2 (5 bases). The CDR3 has 15 amino acids. The germline gives CDR1 DFQATT, CDR2 SNEGSKA (reference sequence). With 0 bases removed from V and 6 bases from J, the gap between germline ends came to 18 bases. CDR3 protein: CSARDPFGLEVEQYF. The CDR3 DNA sequence: TGCAGTGCTAGAGATCCTTTTGGACTGGAGGTCGAGCAGTACTTC.

The rearrangement links TRBV3-1 to TRBJ1-2; D ambiguous. The CDR3 loop spans 13 amino acids. The germline V gene encodes CDR1 LGHDT and CDR2 YNNKEL (reference sequence). V was shortened by 2 bases and J by 3 bases, with 7 bases between the two germline ends. The CDR3 nucleotides read TGTGCCAGCAGCCAACTCTCCGACTATGGCTACACCTTC. This gives the protein CASSQLSDYGYTF.

On this clonotype itself: This may be a read error: a much more frequent sequence differs by one nucleotide. The V gene is TRBV20-1, the J gene TRBJ2-1, with 9 bases aligning to TRBD2. The CDR3 totals 14 residues. In germline, CDR1 is DFQATT, CDR2 SNEGSKA (reference sequence). The CDR3 loop reads CSAISLAGYTEQFF. CDR3 sequence (DNA): TGCAGTGCTATATCACTAGCGGGTTACACTGAGCAGTTCTTC.

The J gene is TRBJ2-2, the V gene TRBV6-5, with TRBD2 identical over 8 bases. V shed 2 bases, J shed 10 bases, and the junction held 15 bases outside the gene matches. Germline lookup yields CDR1 MNHEY and CDR2 SVGAGI. The CDR3 runs to 17 residues. In DNA, the CDR3 is TGTGCCAGCAGTTACGAGCAGGGAATTAGCGGGAAGGTGGAGCTGTTTTTT. Translation gives CASSYEQGISGKVELFF.

In its sample, this clonotype was seen many times. The rearrangement uses TRBV20-1 and TRBJ2-7, with D tentatively TRBD2 (6 bases). Looked up from germline, CDR1 is DFQATT and CDR2 is SNEGSKA (reference sequence). V lost 0 bases to trimming and J lost 3 bases, with 9 bases between them. This CDR3 contains 13 residues. This CDR3 reads CSARDPTSYEQYF. The CDR3 DNA follows: TGCAGTGCTAGAGACCCGACTAGCTACGAGCAGTACTTC.